The T cell receptor (beta chain) described here comes from a study of blood T cell repertoires in COVID-19. Here immunoSEQ multiplex PCR was the method, and the copy in TCRdb shows in-frame clones only, minus some. In the table there are a few hundred thousand clones, about nine tenths of which are singletons. The CDR3 is made up of 15 amino acids. Germline V gene data show CDR1 as MNHNS and CDR2 as SASEGT. With 2 bases clipped from V and 8 bases from J, the junction kept 8 bases outside the gene matches. The sample was peripheral blood. The sequence was obtained from a middle-aged woman who had recovered from COVID-19. This sequence joins TRBV6-1 and TRBJ2-1, with 8 bases fitting TRBD2. In nucleotides, the CDR3 is TGTGCCAGCAGTGAACCGGGACTAGAGGTTCATGAGCAGTTCTTC. It specifies CASSEPGLEVHEQFF.